A selection of T cell receptor beta chains follows, all from one sample in a study of cytomegalovirus exposure and HLA in healthy donors. Sequencing used immunoSEQ multiplex PCR; TCRdb keeps in-frame clones, though not all of them. The table has 180,000 or so clones, approximately 86% seen once; the top ten hold about 7.7%. Specimen: PBMCs. Receptor source: a man in his thirties or forties in good health and CMV-seropositive. Both conserved end residues are part of each CDR3. The D gene is left open where the match is weak. Only part of the rows carry a size: once, few, many, or a class if the clone is expanded.

TRBJ1-1 NA NA TRBV19 TGTGCCAGTAGTCCGGCTTGGGGCAGCGGGCGGAACACTGAAGCTTTCTTT CASSPAWGSGRNTEAFF
TRBJ2-3 once TRBD1 TRBV19 TGTGCCAGTAGTATAGAGACAGGGCCAGATACGCAGTATTTT CASSIETGPDTQYF
TRBJ2-1 NA TRBD2 TRBV7-2 TGTGCCAGCAGCTTCGTAAGCGGGGGGGAAAATGAGCAGTTCTTC CASSFVSGGENEQFF
TRBJ2-5 NA TRBD1 TRBV27 TGTGCCAGCAGTCATGACAGGGGGCAGGAGACCCAGTACTTC CASSHDRGQETQYF
TRBJ2-3 NA TRBD1 TRBV19 TGTGCCAGTAGTAGACCGGGACAGGGGACAGATACGCAGTATTTT CASSRPGQGTDTQYF
TRBJ1-5 few NA TRBV25-1 TGTGCCAGCAGTGAATTCCCCAGCAGGGGAGGATATCAGCCCCAGCATTTT CASSEFPSRGGYQPQHF
TRBJ2-1 NA NA TRBV6-1 TGTGCCAGCAGTCTAGGGTTAGGATTTAATGAGCAGTTCTTC CASSLGLGFNEQFF
TRBJ1-4 NA TRBD1 TRBV5-1 TGCGCCAGCAGCTTCGGACACAGGGGGATGAATGAAAAACTGTTTTTT CASSFGHRGMNEKLFF
TRBJ2-2 NA NA TRBV5-4 TGTGCCAGCAGCTCCCAGGGGATTGCCGGGGAGCTGTTTTTT CASSSQGIAGELFF
TRBJ2-7 NA TRBD2 TRBV5-1 TGCGCCAGCAGCTTGGGGGCGGGAGGGCACCCCGTGGAGCAGTACTTC CASSLGAGGHPVEQYF
TRBJ2-7 NA TRBD1 TRBV5-1 TGCGCCAGCAGCTGGCAGGGGGCTGGCGAGCAGTACTTC CASSWQGAGEQYF
TRBJ2-2 NA NA TRBV5-6 TGTGCCAGCAGCCGGACCGTGTGGGGGAAGGAGACCGGGGAGCTGTTTTTT CASSRTVWGKETGELFF
TRBJ1-6 NA NA TRBV2 TGTGCCAGCAGTCTTCGAGGCCTGGAATTTAATTCACCCCTCCACTTT CASSLRGLEFNSPLHF
TRBJ2-4 NA NA TRBV6-5 TGTGCCAGCAGTTACGCCAGGGGGGGAAACATTCAGTACTTC CASSYARGGNIQYF
TRBJ1-2 NA NA TRBV9 TGTGCCAGCAGCGTAGTGTACCCCAGCCCCTATGGCTACACCTTC CASSVVYPSPYGYTF
TRBJ2-2 NA TRBD2 TRBV6-5 TGTGCCAGCAGTAGCGGGAGGCCGACCGGGGAGCTGTTTTTT CASSSGRPTGELFF
TRBJ2-3 NA TRBD1 TRBV2 TGTGCCAGCAGGTGGGAGACAGGGAGCACAGATACGCAGTATTTT CASRWETGSTDTQYF
TRBJ2-1 few TRBD2 TRBV29-1 TGCAGCGTTGCAAAGCGGGACTCCTACAATGAGCAGTTCTTC CSVAKRDSYNEQFF
TRBJ2-6 NA TRBD2 TRBV30 TGTGCCTGGAGTGTGGGAGGGGCCGGGGCCAACGTCCTGACTTTC CAWSVGGAGANVLTF
TRBJ1-1 NA TRBD1 TRBV19 TGTGCCAGTAGTATGCCCGGGACAGCGGCTTTCTTT CASSMPGTAAFF
TRBJ2-5 NA NA TRBV7-2 TGTGCCAGCAGCTTGAAATTCCAGCGTCAGGAGACCCAGTACTTC CASSLKFQRQETQYF
TRBJ2-7 medium-sized TRBD1 TRBV10-3 TGTGCCACTTCGGGACAGAACTACGAGCAGTACTTC CATSGQNYEQYF
TRBJ1-2 few TRBD1 TRBV29-1 TGCAGCGTAGGGACAGCCACCTTC CSVGTATF
TRBJ2-1 NA NA TRBV9 TGTGCCAGCAGCGTAGCTAGCAGCTCCTACAATGAGCAGTTCTTC CASSVASSSYNEQFF
TRBJ1-2 NA NA TRBV6-5 TGTGCCAGCAGCCAACAGGGAGGCTTCGGGGGCTACACCTTC CASSQQGGFGGYTF
TRBJ1-5 NA NA TRBV19 TGTGCCAGTAGTTTCCTGACCGATCAGCCCCAGCATTTT CASSFLTDQPQHF
TRBJ2-7 NA NA TRBV4-2 TGTGCCAGCAGCCCGGGGGCCTACGAGCAGTACTTC CASSPGAYEQYF
TRBJ1-1 NA NA TRBV28 TGTGCCAGCAGTCCCAACACCAACACTGAAGCTTTCTTT CASSPNTNTEAFF
TRBJ2-7 NA NA TRBV6-5 TGTGCCAGCAGTTACTCGATGGGGGAGCGTGAGCAGTACTTC CASSYSMGEREQYF
TRBJ1-5 once NA TRBV6-1 TGTGCCAGCAGTGAAAATTGGGGATCGACTGGAAATCAGCCCCAGCATTTT CASSENWGSTGNQPQHF
TRBJ2-1 NA NA TRBV11-2 TGTGCCAGCAGCACGGACCTAACCATTTACAATGAGCAGTTCTTC CASSTDLTIYNEQFF
TRBJ1-2 NA NA TRBV30 TGTGCCTGGAACCCCGACAGCCTGTCCTATGGCTACACCTTC CAWNPDSLSYGYTF
TRBJ1-2 NA NA TRBV6-5 TGTGCCAGCAGTGCCTCGGGCGGGAGGAACTATGGCTACACCTTC CASSASGGRNYGYTF
TRBJ1-3 NA TRBD1 TRBV28 TGTGCCAGCAGTTCCCCTACCGGGACAGGGGGCGCCTCTGGAAACACCATATATTTT CASSSPTGTGGASGNTIYF
TRBJ2-1 NA TRBD2 TRBV19 TGTGCCAGTAGTATAGATCTTGGGACTAAGTGGAATGAGCAGTTCTTC CASSIDLGTKWNEQFF
TRBJ1-6 NA NA TRBV30 TGTGCCTGGAGTGTAGCCAGGGCGGGGGATTCACCCCTCCACTTT CAWSVARAGDSPLHF
TRBJ2-7 NA NA TRBV6-6 TGTGCCAGCAGTTATCTAGGGGACGGATACGAGCAGTACTTC CASSYLGDGYEQYF
TRBJ1-2 NA TRBD1 TRBV30 TGTGCCTGGAGTCTTTTTGGCCACGGGACAGGGGGCTTCGACTATGGCTACACCTTC CAWSLFGHGTGGFDYGYTF
TRBJ2-7 NA TRBD2 TRBV11-1 TGTGCCAGCAGCTTTTCTAGCGGGAGCCCATACGAGCAGTACTTC CASSFSSGSPYEQYF
TRBJ1-1 NA NA TRBV5-1 TGCGCCAGCAGCGCCGTCGCCTCCCTAGGGGCTGAAGCTTTCTTT CASSAVASLGAEAFF
TRBJ1-1 once NA TRBV5-1 TGCGCCAGCAGCTTGCTGGCAGCGACTCTGAACACTGAAGCTTTCTTT CASSLLAATLNTEAFF
TRBJ2-5 NA TRBD2 TRBV2 TGTGCCAGCAGGGTCCGACTAGCGGGAGTCGGTGAGACCCAGTACTTC CASRVRLAGVGETQYF
TRBJ2-1 NA TRBD2 TRBV7-9 TGTGCCAGCAGCGACGGGGCCCGGGGGGACTACAATGAGCAGTTCTTC CASSDGARGDYNEQFF
TRBJ1-4 NA TRBD1 TRBV5-6 TGTGCCAGCACCGTGGGACAGATTAATGAAAAACTGTTTTTT CASTVGQINEKLFF
TRBJ2-4 NA NA TRBV28 TGTGCCAGCCTCGAGCCCAGCAAAAACATTCAGTACTTC CASLEPSKNIQYF
TRBJ2-2 NA NA TRBV9 TGTGCCAGCAGCGTAGGATGGGGGCCCACCGGGGAGCTGTTTTTT CASSVGWGPTGELFF
TRBJ2-2 NA TRBD1 TRBV2 TGTGCCAGCAGTGACACAGGGGGTATCGGGGAGCTGTTTTTT CASSDTGGIGELFF
TRBJ2-1 once NA TRBV18 TGTGCCAGCTCAACAACTTCAGGGAACTACAATGAGCAGTTCTTC CASSTTSGNYNEQFF
TRBJ1-5 NA NA TRBV4-1 TGCGCCAGCAGCCAAGATGGGGGGGGACGGAATCAGCCCCAGCATTTT CASSQDGGGRNQPQHF
TRBJ2-7 NA NA TRBV6-5 TGTGCCAGCAGTTACTCGTCCGGGGTGAGCTCCTACGAGCAGTACTTC CASSYSSGVSSYEQYF